The source of this TCR beta chain is a study of T cell changes during pregnancy in multiple sclerosis. Germline V gene sequence: CDR1 SEHNR, CDR2 FQNEAQ (reference sequence). V was cut by 5 bases and J by 7 bases, with 18 bases left in between. There are 14 residues in the CDR3. Clones were sequenced by immunoSEQ multiplex PCR, and TCRdb holds only the in-frame ones, with some missing. The sample lists 70,000 to 80,000 clones, 80% to 95% occurring once. The receptor was derived from a female donor with multiple sclerosis, enrolled in a pregnancy study. The chain recombines TRBV7-9 with TRBJ2-7; weak D call: TRBD2 (6 bases). Material: CD4+ T cells from peripheral blood mononuclear cells, obtained before pregnancy. CDR3 nucleotide sequence: TGTGCCAGCAGCCCAGGGACTCCGTTAGGTGAGCAGTACTTC. Protein product: CASSPGTPLGEQYF.